Presented here are 23 T cell receptor beta chains from one specimen sequenced in a study of T-cell memory formation after mild COVID-19. TCRdb passed the 5' RACE reads through MiXCR, listing each CDR3 protein once. The sample shows under 300,000 distinct CDR3 sequences, roughly 15% of them seen only once. The sample taken for sequencing was PBMCs or a T cell subset sorted from them (not recorded which). The origin of the receptors is a man younger than 35 who had mild COVID-19 (a few samples of this study predate the infection). Cell type and time point are not known.

This clonotype was counted a few times. The rearrangement uses TRBV2 and TRBJ2-3, with a tentative D call TRBD1 (7 bases). From germline, CDR1 is SNHLY and CDR2 FYNNEI. The CDR3 length is 15 residues. V was cut by 7 bases and J by 6 bases, with 20 bases left in between. CDR3 loop: CASIQPGGPRDTQYF. The CDR3 DNA sequence: TGTGCCAGCATTCAGCCAGGGGGGCCTCGGGATACGCAGTATTTT.

This clonotype has a count of ten or more. This chain connects TRBV12-3 or TRBV12-4 to TRBJ1-3; the match to TRBD1 covers 9 bases. V shed 5 bases, J shed 7 bases, and the junction held 3 bases outside the gene matches. CDR3 length equals 13 residues. In nucleotides, the CDR3 is TGTGCCAGCAGTGCGACAGGGGGTAACACCATATATTTT. The encoded protein is CASSATGGNTIYF.

This clonotype was counted ten times or more. V usage is TRBV4-2 and J usage is TRBJ2-3, with D tentatively TRBD2 (7 bases). The germline V gene has CDR1 LGHNA and CDR2 YNFKEQ. CDR3 length: 16 residues. The V end lost 1 base, the J end lost 4 bases, and 15 bases lay between the germline ends. CDR3 amino acids: CASSQGEGGVADTQYF. CDR3 nucleotide sequence: TGTGCCAGCAGCCAAGGGGAGGGGGGAGTAGCAGATACGCAGTATTTT.

This clonotype has only a few counts. A much larger clone differs by one base, so this may be a read error. This rearrangement joins TRBV24-1 to TRBJ2-1; perhaps TRBD1 as D (7 bases). Germline loops: CDR1 KGHDR, CDR2 SFDVKD. The CDR3 length is 15 residues. CDR3 protein: CATTAGGRPYTEQFF. Here the CDR3 DNA reads TGTGCCACCACGGCAGGGGGGCGGCCCTACACTGAGCAGTTCTTC.

This clonotype was observed a handful of times. The CDR3 DNA is TGTGCCAGCAGCTTAAGCGGAGTGACGAACACTGAAGCTTTCTTT. Encoded protein: CASSLSGVTNTEAFF. The chain links TRBV7-3 to TRBJ1-1; no firm D call. The germline gives CDR1 SGHTA, CDR2 FQGTGA. The CDR3 is 15 residues long. Between the trimmed V and J ends, which lost 1 base and 1 base, there was a span of 10 bases. Using reference TRBV7-3 and TRBJ1-1 for the parts outside the CDR3, the full variable domain is GAGVSQTPSNKVTEKGKYVELRCDPISGHTALYWYRQSLGQGPEFLIYFQGTGAADDSGLPNDRFFAVRPEGSVSTLKIQRTERGDSAVYLCASSLSGVTNTEAFFGQGTRLTVV.

The rearrangement uses TRBV20-1 and TRBJ2-3; D call uncertain. The germline V gene has CDR1 DFQATT and CDR2 SNEGSKA (reference sequence). The CDR3 has 15 amino acids. Trimming took off 5 bases at V and 2 bases at J, with 17 bases between the two ends. The CDR3, as DNA: TGCAGTGCTCAGCCCCCAGAGAGGTCCACAGATACGCAGTATTTT. Protein: CSAQPPERSTDTQYF.

V usage is TRBV20-1 and J usage is TRBJ1-2; D is unresolved. This CDR3 region has 12 residues. The germline CDR1 and CDR2 sequences are DFQATT and SNEGSKA (reference sequence). V lost 5 bases and J 4 bases, leaving 11 bases between the germline ends. As DNA, the CDR3 is TGCAGTGCTCCAGACCAGCGCTATGGCTACACCTTC. Protein: CSAPDQRYGYTF.

This clonotype was picked up a small number of times. This chain joins TRBV7-8 and TRBJ1-1, with TRBD1 identical over 8 bases. Looked up from germline, CDR1 is SGHVS and CDR2 is FQNEAQ. The CDR3 is 14 amino acids. The ends lost 4 bases at V and 5 bases at J; junction bases unmatched: 6. CDR3 sequence: CASSSIRGRTEAFF. CDR3 sequence (DNA): TGTGCCAGCAGCTCTATCAGGGGGCGGACTGAAGCTTTCTTT.

This sequence joins TRBV14 and TRBJ2-7; D is perhaps TRBD1 (6 bases). Per the germline V gene, CDR1 is SGHDN and CDR2 is FVKESK. Trimming pared 4 bases from V and 2 bases from J, leaving 18 bases between. The length of the CDR3 is 16 residues. CDR3 in DNA: TGTGCCAGCAGCCTATCACCGGGACACAAAACCTACGAGCAGTACGTC. Its translation is CASSLSPGHKTYEQYV.

CDR3 bases: TGTGCCAGCAGCCCCCAACTAGCAGGTGGGGCCAACGTCCTGACTTTC. Amino acids: CASSPQLAGGANVLTF. This chain links TRBV4-2 with TRBJ2-6; TRBD2 might be the D (6 bases). Germline V gene sequence: CDR1 LGHNA, CDR2 YNFKEQ. V was trimmed by 4 bases and J by 3 bases, leaving 13 bases between them. This CDR3 spans 16 amino acids.

The V and J genes are TRBV15 and TRBJ1-1; D remains ambiguous. The length of the CDR3 is 15 residues. CDR1 and CDR2 from the germline V gene are LNHNV and YYDKDF (reference sequence). Deletions cut 2 bases from V and 10 bases from J, with 20 bases between. The CDR3 reads CATSRTDGPTVRAFF. For the CDR3, the DNA is TGTGCCACCAGCAGAACCGACGGACCCACGGTACGAGCTTTCTTT. Full variable domain (remainder filled in from reference TRBV15 and TRBJ1-1): DAMVIQNPRYQVTQFGKPVTLSCSQTLNHNVMYWYQQKSSQAPKLLFHYYDKDFNNEADTPDNFQSRRPNTSFCFLDIRSPGLGDTAMYLCATSRTDGPTVRAFFGQGTRLTVV.

This clonotype has just a few counts. The chain has TRBV6-6 and TRBJ1-5; D unclear. CDR3 length equals 13 residues. CDR1 is MNHNY and CDR2 is SVGAGI in the germline V gene (reference sequence). V lost 3 bases and J 5 bases, leaving 8 bases between the germline ends. The CDR3 nucleotides read TGTGCCAGCAGTTATTTCGAGGATCAGCCCCAGCATTTT. It codes for CASSYFEDQPQHF.

V and J are TRBV29-1 and TRBJ2-2; perhaps D is TRBD1 or TRBD2 (6 bases each). The length of the CDR3 is 13 residues. The germline V and J ends were trimmed by 4 bases and 4 bases, with 10 bases remaining between them. The germline V gene encodes CDR1 SQVTM and CDR2 ANQGSEA. CDR3 protein: CSVAGGLTGELFF. The CDR3 nucleotides read TGCAGCGTTGCCGGGGGCCTCACCGGGGAGCTGTTTTTT.

Many counts were recorded for this clonotype. This CDR3 reads CASSQGFSGYEDTQYF. CDR3 coding DNA: TGTGCCAGCAGCCAAGGATTCTCCGGTTATGAAGATACGCAGTATTTT. The rearrangement joins TRBV4-2 to TRBJ2-3; D unclear. Per germline, CDR1 LGHNA and CDR2 YNFKEQ. CDR3 length: 16 amino acids. V lost 1 base and J 5 bases, leaving 16 bases between the germline ends.

This clonotype was counted at least ten times. The chain links TRBV23-1 to TRBJ1-1; D remains unclear. TRBV23-1 is treated as an ORF (open reading frame) with a function not yet certain. This CDR3 region has 13 residues. The V gene lost 4 bases and the J gene lost 1 base, with 7 bases spanning the gap. CDR3 amino acids: CASSRSGNTEAFF. The CDR3 DNA is TGCGCCAGCAGTCGGTCCGGGAACACTGAAGCTTTCTTT.

This clonotype was detected a few times. The chain combines TRBV6-2 or TRBV6-3 with TRBJ2-3, with D perhaps being TRBD1 or TRBD2 (5 bases each). The germline V and J ends were trimmed by 10 bases and 10 bases, with 12 bases remaining between them. This CDR3 has 10 residues. Germline lookup yields CDR1 MNHEY and CDR2 SVGEGT. CDR3: CATRGPSQYF. CDR3 coding DNA: TGTGCCACCCGGGGCCCATCGCAGTATTTT.

This clonotype came up a few times. J is TRBJ1-1 and V is TRBV7-9; D might be TRBD1 (5 bases). V gave up 5 bases and J gave up 6 bases, with 10 bases separating them. Germline V gene sequence: CDR1 SEHNR, CDR2 FQNEAQ (reference sequence). This CDR3 has 12 residues. The CDR3 sequence is CASSPGHPEAFF. CDR3 nucleotide sequence: TGTGCCAGCAGCCCTGGACACCCTGAAGCTTTCTTT. The whole variable domain, filled in from reference TRBV7-9 and TRBJ1-1, reads DTGVSQNPRHKITKRGQNVTFRCDPISEHNRLYWYRQTLGQGPEFLTYFQNEAQLEKSRLLSDRFSAERPKGSFSTLEIQRTEQGDSAMYLCASSPGHPEAFFGQGTRLTVV.

At least ten counts were recorded for this clonotype. J is TRBJ1-1 and V is TRBV28; 10 bases match TRBD1. CDR1 and CDR2 from the germline V gene are MDHEN and SYDVKM. The J segment lost 4 bases and the V segment lost 5 bases, leaving 10 bases of the junction unmatched. The CDR3 is 16 amino acids. This CDR3 reads CASSPGTGDGSTEAFF. CDR3 coding DNA: TGTGCCAGCAGTCCCGGGACAGGGGATGGTAGCACTGAAGCTTTCTTT.

This chain uses TRBV20-1 with TRBJ2-2; D call uncertain. CDR3 length equals 12 residues. Per germline, CDR1 DFQATT and CDR2 SNEGSKA (reference sequence). V lost 5 bases, J lost 7 bases, and 11 bases lay in between. DNA of the CDR3: TGCAGTGCTCCGTACCCCGGCGGGGAGCTGTTTTTT. Its protein product is CSAPYPGGELFF.

The CDR3 region has the DNA TGTGCCAGCAGCCAAGCTAGGTCTAGACAGGGGAGGACCTGGGGGCAGTTCTTC. Translated: CASSQARSRQGRTWGQFF. The chain carries TRBV4-2 and TRBJ2-1; 8 nucleotides line up with TRBD1. The CDR3 is 18 residues long. Looked up from germline, CDR1 is LGHNA and CDR2 is YNFKEQ. V was pared by 1 base and J by 12 bases, with 20 bases of the junction left unmatched.

This clonotype was recorded at least ten times. The V gene is TRBV20-1, the J gene TRBJ2-1; 9 bases match TRBD2. Germline CDR1 is DFQATT and CDR2 is SNEGSKA (reference sequence). This CDR3 has 15 amino acids. J gave up 5 bases and V 6 bases, and 11 bases lay outside the gene matches. The chain's CDR3 is CSAPVAGDRDNEQFF. CDR3 coding DNA: TGCAGTGCGCCAGTAGCGGGGGATCGTGACAATGAGCAGTTCTTC.

This clonotype was observed many times. This sequence joins TRBV20-1 and TRBJ2-3, with D maybe TRBD2 (6 bases). This CDR3 is 15 amino acids long. Looked up from germline, CDR1 is DFQATT and CDR2 is SNEGSKA (reference sequence). V gave up 6 bases and J gave up 1 base, with 17 bases separating them. In DNA, the CDR3 is TGCAGTGCAGCGCAAAGCGGGTCCGGCACAGATACGCAGTATTTT. This translates into CSAAQSGSGTDTQYF.

This clonotype was picked up a small number of times. The chain is built from TRBV7-9 and TRBJ1-5; tentatively, D is TRBD1 (5 bases). V was shortened by 5 bases and J by 7 bases, with 21 bases between the two germline ends. CDR1 and CDR2 (germline): SEHNR, FQNEAQ (reference sequence). The CDR3 is made up of 16 amino acids. Here the CDR3 reads CASSLWRGEEGQPQHF. CDR3 bases: TGTGCCAGCAGCCTCTGGCGAGGGGAAGAGGGGCAGCCCCAGCATTTT.